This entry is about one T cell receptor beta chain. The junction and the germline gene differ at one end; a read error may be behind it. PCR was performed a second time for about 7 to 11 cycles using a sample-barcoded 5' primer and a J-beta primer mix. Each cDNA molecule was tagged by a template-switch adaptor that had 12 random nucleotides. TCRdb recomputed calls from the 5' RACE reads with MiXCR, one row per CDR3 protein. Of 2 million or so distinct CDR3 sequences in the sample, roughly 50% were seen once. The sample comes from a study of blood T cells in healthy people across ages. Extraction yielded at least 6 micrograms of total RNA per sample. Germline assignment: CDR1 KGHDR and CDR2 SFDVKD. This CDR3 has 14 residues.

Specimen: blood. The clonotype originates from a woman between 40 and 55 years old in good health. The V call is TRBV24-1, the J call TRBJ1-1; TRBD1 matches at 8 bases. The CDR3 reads CATRRTGKNTETFF. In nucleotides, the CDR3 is TGTGCCACCAGAAGGACAGGGAAGAACACTGAAACTTTCTTT.